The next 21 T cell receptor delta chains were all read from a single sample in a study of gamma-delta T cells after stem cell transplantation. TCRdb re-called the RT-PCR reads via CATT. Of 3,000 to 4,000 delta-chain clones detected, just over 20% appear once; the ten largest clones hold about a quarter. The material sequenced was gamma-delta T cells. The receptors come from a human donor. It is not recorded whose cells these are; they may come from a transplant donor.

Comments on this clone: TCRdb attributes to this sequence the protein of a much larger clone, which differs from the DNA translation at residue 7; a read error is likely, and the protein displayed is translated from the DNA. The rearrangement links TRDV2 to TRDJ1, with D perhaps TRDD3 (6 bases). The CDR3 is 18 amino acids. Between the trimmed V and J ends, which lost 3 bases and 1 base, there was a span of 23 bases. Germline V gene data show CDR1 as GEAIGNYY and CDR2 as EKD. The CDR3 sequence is CACDQIPYLTGITDKLIF. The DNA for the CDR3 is TGTGCCTGTGACCAGATCCCATACTTGACTGGGATCACCGATAAACTCATCTTT.

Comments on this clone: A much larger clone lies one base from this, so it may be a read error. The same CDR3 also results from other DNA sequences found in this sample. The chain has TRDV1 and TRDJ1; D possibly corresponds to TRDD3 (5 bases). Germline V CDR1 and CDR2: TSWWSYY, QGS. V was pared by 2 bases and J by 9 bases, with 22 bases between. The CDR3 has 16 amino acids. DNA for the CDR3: TGTGCTCTTGGGGAAAGGGACGAGGGGGTCTCTATGGAACTCATCTTT. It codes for CALGERDEGVSMELIF.

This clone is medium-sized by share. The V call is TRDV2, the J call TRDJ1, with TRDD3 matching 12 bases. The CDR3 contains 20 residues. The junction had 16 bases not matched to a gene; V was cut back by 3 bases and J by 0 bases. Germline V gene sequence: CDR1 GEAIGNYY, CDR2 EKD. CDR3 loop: CACDPLYWGIQALDTDKLIF. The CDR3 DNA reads TGTGCCTGTGACCCGCTTTACTGGGGGATACAAGCGTTGGACACCGATAAACTCATCTTT.

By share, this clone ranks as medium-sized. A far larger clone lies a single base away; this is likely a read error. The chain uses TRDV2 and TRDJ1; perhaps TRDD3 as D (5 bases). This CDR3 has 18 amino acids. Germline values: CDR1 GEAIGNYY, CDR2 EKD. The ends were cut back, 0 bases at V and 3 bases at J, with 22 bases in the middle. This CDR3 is CACDTLLTPNSYADKLIF. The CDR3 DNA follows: TGTGCCTGTGACACCCTGCTGACACCGAATTCATACGCCGATAAACTCATCTTT.

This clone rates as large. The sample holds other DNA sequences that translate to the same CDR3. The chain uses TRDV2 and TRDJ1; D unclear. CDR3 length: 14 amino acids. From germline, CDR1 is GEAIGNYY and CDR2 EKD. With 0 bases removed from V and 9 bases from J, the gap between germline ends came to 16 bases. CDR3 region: CACDTLGGFRELIF. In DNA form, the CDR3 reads TGTGCCTGTGACACCTTGGGAGGATTTCGAGAACTCATCTTT.

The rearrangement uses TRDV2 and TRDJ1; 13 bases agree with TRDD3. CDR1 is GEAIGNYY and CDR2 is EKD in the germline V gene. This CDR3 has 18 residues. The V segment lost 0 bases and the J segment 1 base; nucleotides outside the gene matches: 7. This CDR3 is CACDTDHWGIRPTDKLIF. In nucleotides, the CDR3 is TGTGCCTGTGACACCGACCACTGGGGGATACGCCCCACCGATAAACTCATCTTT.

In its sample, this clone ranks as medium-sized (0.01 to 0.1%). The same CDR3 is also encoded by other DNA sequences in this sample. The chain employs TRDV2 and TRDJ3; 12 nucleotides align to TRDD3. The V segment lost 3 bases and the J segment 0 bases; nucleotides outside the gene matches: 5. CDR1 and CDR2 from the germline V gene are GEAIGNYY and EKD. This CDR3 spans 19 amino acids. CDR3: CACDSTGGYSSWDTRQMFF. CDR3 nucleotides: TGTGCCTGTGACTCGACTGGGGGATACAGCTCCTGGGACACCCGACAGATGTTTTTC.

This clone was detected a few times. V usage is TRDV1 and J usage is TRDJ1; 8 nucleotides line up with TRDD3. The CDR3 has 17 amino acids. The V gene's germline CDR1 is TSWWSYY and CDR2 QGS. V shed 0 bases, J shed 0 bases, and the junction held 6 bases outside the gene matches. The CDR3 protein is CALGELGLGDYTDKLIF. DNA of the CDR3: TGTGCTCTTGGGGAACTCGGGTTGGGGGATTACACCGATAAACTCATCTTT.

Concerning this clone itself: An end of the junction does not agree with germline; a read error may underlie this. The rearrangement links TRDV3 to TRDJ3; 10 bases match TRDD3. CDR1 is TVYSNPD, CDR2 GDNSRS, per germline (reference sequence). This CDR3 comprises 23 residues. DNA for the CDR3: TGTGCCTTTAGTAGAAGCCGTCCCGGTTACTGGGGGATCCGATCCTGGGACACCCGACAGATATTTTTC. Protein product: CAFSRSRPGYWGIRSWDTRQIFF.

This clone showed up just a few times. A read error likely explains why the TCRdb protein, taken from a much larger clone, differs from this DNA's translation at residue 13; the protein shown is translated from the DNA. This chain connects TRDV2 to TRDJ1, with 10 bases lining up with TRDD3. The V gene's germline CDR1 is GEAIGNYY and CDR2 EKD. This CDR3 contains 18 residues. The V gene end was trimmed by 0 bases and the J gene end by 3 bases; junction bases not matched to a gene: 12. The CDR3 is CACDTAERGIRHADKLIF. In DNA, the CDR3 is TGTGCCTGTGACACCGCCGAAAGGGGGATACGTCACGCCGATAAACTCATCTTT.

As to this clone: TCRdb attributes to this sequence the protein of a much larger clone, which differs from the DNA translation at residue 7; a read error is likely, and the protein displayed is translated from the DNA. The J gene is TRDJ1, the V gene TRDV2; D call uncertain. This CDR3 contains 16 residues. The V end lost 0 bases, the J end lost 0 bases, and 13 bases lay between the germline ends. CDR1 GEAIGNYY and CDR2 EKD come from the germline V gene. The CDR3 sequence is CACDTVVELYTDKLIF. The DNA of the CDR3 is TGTGCCTGTGACACCGTCGTGGAACTGTACACCGATAAACTCATCTTT.

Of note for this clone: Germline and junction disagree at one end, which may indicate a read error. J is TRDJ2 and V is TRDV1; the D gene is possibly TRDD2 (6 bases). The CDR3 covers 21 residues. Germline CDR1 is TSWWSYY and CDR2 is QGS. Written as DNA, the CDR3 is TGTGCTCTTGGGGAATCCTACCTACGCCCTACACCCCTCTCTTTGACAGCACAACTATTCTTT. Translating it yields CALGESYLRPTPLSLTAQLFF.

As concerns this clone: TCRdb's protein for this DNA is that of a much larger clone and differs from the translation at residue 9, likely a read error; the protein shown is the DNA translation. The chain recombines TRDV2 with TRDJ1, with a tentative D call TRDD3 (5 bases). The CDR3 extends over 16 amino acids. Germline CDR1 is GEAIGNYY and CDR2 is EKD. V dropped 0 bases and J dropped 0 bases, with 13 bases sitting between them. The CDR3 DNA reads TGTGCCTGTGACACCGTCGGGGAACCGTACACCGATAAACTCATCTTT. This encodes CACDTVGEPYTDKLIF.

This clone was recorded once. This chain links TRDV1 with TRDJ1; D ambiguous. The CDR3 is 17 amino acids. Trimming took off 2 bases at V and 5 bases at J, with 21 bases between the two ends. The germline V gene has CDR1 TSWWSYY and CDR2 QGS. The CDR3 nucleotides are TGTGCTCTTGGGGAAAAAGGACATACCAAAGCGTCAGATAAACTCATCTTT. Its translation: CALGEKGHTKASDKLIF.

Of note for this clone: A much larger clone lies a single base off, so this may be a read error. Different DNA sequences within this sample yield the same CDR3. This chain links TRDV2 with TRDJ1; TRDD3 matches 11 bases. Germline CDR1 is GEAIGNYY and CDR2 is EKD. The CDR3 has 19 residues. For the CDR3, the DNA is TGTGCCTGTGACCCCTTACTGGGGGATATCCCCAAGAACACCGATAAGCTCATCTTT. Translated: CACDPLLGDIPKNTDKLIF.

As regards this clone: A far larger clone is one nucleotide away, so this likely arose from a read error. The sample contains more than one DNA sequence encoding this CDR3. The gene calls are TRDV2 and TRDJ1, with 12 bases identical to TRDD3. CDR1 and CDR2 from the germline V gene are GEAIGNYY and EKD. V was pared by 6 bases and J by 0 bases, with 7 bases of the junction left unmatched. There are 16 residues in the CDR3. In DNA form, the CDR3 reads TGTGCCTGTTCCGTACTGGGGGATACACACACCGATAAACTCATCTTT. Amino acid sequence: CACSVLGDTHTDKLIF.

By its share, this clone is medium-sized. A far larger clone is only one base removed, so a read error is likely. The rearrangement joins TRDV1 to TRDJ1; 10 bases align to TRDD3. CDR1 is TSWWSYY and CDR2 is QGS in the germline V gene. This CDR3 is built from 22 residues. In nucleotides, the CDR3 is TGTGCTCTTGGGGAAAGTCCTTCCCCCCGTCGGTGGGGGATACCCCGCGGGGATAAACCCATCTTT. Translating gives CALGESPSPRRWGIPRGDKPIF.

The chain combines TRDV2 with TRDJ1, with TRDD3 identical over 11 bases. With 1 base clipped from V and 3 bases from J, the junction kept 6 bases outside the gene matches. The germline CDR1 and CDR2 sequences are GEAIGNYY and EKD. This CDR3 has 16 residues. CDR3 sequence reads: CACDTLGDTSPDKLIF. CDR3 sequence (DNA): TGTGCCTGTGACACTCTGGGGGATACCTCCCCCGATAAACTCATCTTT.

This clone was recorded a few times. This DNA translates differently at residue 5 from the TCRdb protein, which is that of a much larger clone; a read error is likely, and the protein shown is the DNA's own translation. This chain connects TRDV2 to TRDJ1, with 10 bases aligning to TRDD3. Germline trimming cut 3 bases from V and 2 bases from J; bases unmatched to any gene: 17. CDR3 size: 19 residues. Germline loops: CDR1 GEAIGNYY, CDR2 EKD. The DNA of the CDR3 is TGTGCCTGTGACGCCGTATCAATCCGGGGGATACGCTTGACCGATAAACTCATCTTT. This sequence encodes CACDAVSIRGIRLTDKLIF.

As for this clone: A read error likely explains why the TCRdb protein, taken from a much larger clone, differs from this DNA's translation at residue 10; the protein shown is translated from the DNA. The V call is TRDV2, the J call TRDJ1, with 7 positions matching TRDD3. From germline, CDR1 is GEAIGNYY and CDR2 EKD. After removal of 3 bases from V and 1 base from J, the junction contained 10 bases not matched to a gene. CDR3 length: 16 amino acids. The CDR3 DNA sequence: TGTGCCTGTGACCCTCTGGGGGGCAGAAGCACCGATAAACTCATCTTT. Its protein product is CACDPLGGRSTDKLIF.

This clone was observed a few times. CDR3 in amino acids: CACDTVGGTHGGYTDKLIF. CDR3 sequence (DNA): TGTGCCTGTGACACCGTTGGGGGGACCCATGGGGGGTACACCGATAAACTCATCTTT. The V call is TRDV2, the J call TRDJ1; TRDD3 is a possible D gene (6 bases). CDR3 size: 19 residues. CDR1 GEAIGNYY and CDR2 EKD come from the germline V gene. V was clipped by 0 bases and J by 0 bases, with 22 bases between them.